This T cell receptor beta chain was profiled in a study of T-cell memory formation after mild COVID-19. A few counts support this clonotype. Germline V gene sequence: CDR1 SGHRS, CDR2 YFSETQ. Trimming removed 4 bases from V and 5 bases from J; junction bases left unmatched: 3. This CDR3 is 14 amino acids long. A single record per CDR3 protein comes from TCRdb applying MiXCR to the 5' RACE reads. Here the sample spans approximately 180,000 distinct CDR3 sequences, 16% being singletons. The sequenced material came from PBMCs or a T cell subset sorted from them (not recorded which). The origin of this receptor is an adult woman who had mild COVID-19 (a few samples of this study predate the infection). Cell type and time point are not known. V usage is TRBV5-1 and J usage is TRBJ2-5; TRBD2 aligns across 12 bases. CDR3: CASSQTSGSETQYF. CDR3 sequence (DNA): TGCGCCAGCAGCCAGACTAGCGGGAGCGAGACCCAGTACTTC.